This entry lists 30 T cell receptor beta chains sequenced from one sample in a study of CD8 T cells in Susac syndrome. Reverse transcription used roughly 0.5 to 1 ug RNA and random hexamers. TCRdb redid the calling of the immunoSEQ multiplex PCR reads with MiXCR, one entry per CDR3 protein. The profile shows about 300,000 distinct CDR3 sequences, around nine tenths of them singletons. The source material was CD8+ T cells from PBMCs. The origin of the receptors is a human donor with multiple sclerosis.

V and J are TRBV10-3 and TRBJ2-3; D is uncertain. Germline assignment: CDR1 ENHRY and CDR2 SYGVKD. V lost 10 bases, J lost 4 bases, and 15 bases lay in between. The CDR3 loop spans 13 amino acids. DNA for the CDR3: TGTGCCACCCGCGTGGCGGAATCAGATACGCAGTATTTT. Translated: CATRVAESDTQYF.

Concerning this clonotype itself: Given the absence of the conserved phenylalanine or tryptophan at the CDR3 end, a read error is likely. In nucleotides, the CDR3 is TGCGCCAGCAGCCAAGTGGGCACCGCCCCCTACGAGCAGTACCTC. Its protein product is CASSQVGTAPYEQYL. The rearrangement uses TRBV4-3 and TRBJ2-7; D gene unclear. This CDR3 spans 15 amino acids. CDR1 and CDR2 from the germline V gene are LGHNA and YSLEER. The V end was cut by 1 base, the J end by 2 bases, with 12 bases between.

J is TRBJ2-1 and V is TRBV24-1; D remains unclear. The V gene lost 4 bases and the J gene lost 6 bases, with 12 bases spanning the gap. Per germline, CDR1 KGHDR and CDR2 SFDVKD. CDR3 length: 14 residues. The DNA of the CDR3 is TGTGCCACCAGTGAGGACCTGGGGTCCAATGAGCAGTTCTTC. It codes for CATSEDLGSNEQFF.

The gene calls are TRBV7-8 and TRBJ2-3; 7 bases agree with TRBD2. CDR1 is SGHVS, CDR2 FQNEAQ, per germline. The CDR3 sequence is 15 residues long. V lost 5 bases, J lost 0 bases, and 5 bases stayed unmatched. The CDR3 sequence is CASSPRDYSTDTQYF. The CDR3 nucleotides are TGTGCCAGCAGCCCCCGGGACTATAGCACAGATACGCAGTATTTT. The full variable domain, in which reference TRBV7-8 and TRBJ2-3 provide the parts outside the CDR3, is GAGVSQSPRYKVAKRGQDVALRCDPISGHVSLFWYQQALGQGPEFLTYFQNEAQLDKSGLPSDRFFAERPEGSVSTLKIQRTQQEDSAVYLCASSPRDYSTDTQYFGPGTRLTVL.

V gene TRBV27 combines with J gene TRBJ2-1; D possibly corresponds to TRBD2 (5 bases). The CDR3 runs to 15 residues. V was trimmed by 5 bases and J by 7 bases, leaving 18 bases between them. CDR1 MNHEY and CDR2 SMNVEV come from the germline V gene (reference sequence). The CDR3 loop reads CASSPTPNGGNEQFF. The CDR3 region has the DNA TGTGCCAGCAGTCCTACCCCGAACGGAGGTAATGAGCAGTTCTTC.

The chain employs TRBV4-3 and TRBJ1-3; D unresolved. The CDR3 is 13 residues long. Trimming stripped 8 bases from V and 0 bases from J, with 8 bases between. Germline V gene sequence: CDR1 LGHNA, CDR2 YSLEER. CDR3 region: CASGGVSGNTIYF. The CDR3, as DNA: TGCGCCAGCGGAGGCGTCTCTGGAAACACCATATATTTT.

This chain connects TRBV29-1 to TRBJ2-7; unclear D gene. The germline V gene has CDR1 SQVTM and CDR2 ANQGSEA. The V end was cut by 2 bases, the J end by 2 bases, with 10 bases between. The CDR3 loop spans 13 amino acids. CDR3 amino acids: CSVESRSTYEQYF. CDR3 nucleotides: TGCAGCGTTGAATCCAGGTCCACCTACGAGCAGTACTTC.

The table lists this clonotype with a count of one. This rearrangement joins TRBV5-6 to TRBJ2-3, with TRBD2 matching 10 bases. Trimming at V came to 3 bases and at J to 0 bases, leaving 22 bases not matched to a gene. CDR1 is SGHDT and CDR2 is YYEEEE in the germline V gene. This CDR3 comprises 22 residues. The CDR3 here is CASSSDTVSLAGGPWSTDTQYF. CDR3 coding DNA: TGTGCCAGCAGCTCCGACACGGTCTCCTTAGCGGGAGGCCCCTGGAGCACAGATACGCAGTATTTT.

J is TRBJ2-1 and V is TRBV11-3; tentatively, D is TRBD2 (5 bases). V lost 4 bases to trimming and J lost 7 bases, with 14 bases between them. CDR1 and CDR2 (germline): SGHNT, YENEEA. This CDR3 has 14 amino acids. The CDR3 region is CASSSDPRGNEQFF. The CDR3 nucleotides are TGTGCCAGCAGCTCCGACCCGAGAGGGAATGAGCAGTTCTTC.

For the CDR3, the DNA is TGCAGCTCGACCGGGACAGGGGACAGCTACGAGCAGTACTTC. The encoded protein is CSSTGTGDSYEQYF. The chain recombines TRBV29-1 with TRBJ2-7; 10 bases are a match to TRBD1. The CDR3 runs 14 residues. V gave up 8 bases and J gave up 3 bases; unmatched junction bases: 10. The germline CDR1 and CDR2 sequences are SQVTM and ANQGSEA.

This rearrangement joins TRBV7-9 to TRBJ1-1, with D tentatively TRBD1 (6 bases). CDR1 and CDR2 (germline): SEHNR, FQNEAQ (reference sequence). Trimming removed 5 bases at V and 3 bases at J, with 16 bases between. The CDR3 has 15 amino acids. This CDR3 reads CASSPPWGLYTEAFF. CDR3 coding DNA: TGTGCCAGCAGCCCGCCTTGGGGGCTTTACACTGAAGCTTTCTTT. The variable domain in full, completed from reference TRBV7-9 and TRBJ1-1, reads DTGVSQNPRHKITKRGQNVTFRCDPISEHNRLYWYRQTLGQGPEFLTYFQNEAQLEKSRLLSDRFSAERPKGSFSTLEIQRTEQGDSAMYLCASSPPWGLYTEAFFGQGTRLTVV.

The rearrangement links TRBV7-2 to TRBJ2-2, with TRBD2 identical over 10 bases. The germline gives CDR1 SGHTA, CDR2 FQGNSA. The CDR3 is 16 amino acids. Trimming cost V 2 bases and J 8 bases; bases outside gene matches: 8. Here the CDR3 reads CASSLTSGALAGELFF. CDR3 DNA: TGTGCCAGCAGCTTAACTAGCGGGGCCCTGGCGGGGGAGCTGTTTTTT.

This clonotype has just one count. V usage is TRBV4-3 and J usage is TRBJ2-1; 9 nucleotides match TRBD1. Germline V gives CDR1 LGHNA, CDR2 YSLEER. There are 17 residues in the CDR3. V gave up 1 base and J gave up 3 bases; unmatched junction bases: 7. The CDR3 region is CASSQGIQGAGYNEQFF. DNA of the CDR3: TGCGCCAGCAGCCAAGGGATACAGGGGGCCGGCTACAATGAGCAGTTCTTC.

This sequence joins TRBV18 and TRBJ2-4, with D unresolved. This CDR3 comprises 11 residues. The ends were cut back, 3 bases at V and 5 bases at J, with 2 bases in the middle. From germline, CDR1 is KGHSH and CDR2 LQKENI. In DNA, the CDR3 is TGTGCCAGCTCACCTCAAAACATTCAGTACTTC. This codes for CASSPQNIQYF.

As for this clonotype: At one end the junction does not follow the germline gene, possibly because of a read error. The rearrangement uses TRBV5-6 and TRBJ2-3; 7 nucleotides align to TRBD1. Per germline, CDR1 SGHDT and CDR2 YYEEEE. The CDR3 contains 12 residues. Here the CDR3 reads CASSLDREQALF. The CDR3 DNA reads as TGTGCCAGCAGCTTAGACAGGGAGCAGGCCCTTTTT.

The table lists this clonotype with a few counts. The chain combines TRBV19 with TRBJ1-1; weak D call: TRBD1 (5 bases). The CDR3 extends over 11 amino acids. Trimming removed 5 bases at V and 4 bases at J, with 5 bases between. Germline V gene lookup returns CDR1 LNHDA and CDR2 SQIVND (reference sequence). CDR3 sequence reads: CASSDSTEAFF. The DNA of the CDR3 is TGTGCCAGTAGTGACAGCACTGAAGCTTTCTTT.

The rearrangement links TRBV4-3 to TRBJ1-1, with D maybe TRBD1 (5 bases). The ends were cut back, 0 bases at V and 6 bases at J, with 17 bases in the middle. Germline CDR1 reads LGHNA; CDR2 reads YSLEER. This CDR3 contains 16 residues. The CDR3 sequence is CASSQDIQGGFAEAFF. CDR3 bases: TGCGCCAGCAGCCAAGATATCCAGGGAGGTTTCGCTGAAGCTTTCTTT.

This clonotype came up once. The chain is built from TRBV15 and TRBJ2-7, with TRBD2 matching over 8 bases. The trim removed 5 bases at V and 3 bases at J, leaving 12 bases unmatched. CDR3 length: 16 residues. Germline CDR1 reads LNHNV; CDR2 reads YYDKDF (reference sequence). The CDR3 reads CATSPEGTRYVYEQYF. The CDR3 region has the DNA TGTGCCACCAGCCCAGAAGGGACTAGATATGTCTACGAGCAGTACTTC.

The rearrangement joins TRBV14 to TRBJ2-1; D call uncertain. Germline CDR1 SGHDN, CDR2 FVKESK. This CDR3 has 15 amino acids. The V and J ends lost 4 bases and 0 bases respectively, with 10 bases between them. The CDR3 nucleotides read TGTGCCAGCAGCCTAACACTTAGCTCCTACAATGAGCAGTTCTTC. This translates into CASSLTLSSYNEQFF.

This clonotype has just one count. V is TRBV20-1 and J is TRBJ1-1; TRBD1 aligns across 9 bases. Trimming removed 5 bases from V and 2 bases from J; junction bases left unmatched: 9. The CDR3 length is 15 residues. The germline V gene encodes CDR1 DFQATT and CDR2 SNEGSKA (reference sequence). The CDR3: CSARDRDLVNTEAFF. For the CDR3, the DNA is TGCAGTGCTCGGGACAGGGACCTGGTCAACACTGAAGCTTTCTTT.

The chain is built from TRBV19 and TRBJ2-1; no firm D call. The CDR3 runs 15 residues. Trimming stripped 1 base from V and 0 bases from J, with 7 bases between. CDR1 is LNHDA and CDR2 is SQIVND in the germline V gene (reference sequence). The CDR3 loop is CASSIGTSSYNEQFF. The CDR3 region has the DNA TGTGCCAGTAGTATAGGGACGAGCTCCTACAATGAGCAGTTCTTC.

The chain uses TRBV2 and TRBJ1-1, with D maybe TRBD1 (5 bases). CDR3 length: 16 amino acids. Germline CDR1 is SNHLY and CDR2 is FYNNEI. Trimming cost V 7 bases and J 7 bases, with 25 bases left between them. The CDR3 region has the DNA TGTGCCAGCACTCTCTCTCAGGAAGGGGATTCATATGAAGCTTTCTTT. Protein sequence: CASTLSQEGDSYEAFF.

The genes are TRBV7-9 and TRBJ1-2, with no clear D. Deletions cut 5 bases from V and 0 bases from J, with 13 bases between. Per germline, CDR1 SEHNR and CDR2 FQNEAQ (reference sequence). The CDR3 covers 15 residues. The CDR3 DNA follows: TGTGCCAGCAGCGCCGCCCCAGGAACTAACTATGGCTACACCTTC. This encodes CASSAAPGTNYGYTF.

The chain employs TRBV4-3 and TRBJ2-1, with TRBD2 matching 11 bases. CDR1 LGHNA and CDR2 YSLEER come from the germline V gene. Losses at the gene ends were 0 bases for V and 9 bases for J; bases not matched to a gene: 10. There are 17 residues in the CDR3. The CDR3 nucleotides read TGCGCCAGCAGCCAAGATTCTAGCGGGGGGAACCGGGGTGAGCAGTTCTTC. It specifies CASSQDSSGGNRGEQFF.

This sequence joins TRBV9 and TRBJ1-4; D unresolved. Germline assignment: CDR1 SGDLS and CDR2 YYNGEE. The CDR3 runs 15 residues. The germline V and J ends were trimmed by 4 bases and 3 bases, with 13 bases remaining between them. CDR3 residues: CASSYRGGSNEKLFF. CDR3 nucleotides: TGTGCCAGCAGCTATAGAGGTGGATCTAATGAAAAACTGTTTTTT.

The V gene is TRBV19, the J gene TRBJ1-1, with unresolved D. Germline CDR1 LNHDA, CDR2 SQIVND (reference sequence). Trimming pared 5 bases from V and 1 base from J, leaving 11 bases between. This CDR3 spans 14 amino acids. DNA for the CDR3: TGTGCCAGTAGTCCCCCCTTCGCGAACACTGAAGCTTTCTTT. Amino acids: CASSPPFANTEAFF.

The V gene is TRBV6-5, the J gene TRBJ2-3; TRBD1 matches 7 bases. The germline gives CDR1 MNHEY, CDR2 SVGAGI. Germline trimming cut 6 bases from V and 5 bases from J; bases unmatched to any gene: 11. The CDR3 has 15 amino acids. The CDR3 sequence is CASRPGTEILDTQYF. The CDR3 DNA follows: TGTGCCAGCAGACCCGGGACAGAGATATTAGATACGCAGTATTTT.

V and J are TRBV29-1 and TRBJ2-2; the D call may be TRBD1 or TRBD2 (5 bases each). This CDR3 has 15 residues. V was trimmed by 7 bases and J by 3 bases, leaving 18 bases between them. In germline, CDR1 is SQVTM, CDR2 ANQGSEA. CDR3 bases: TGCAGCGCTGACGGGGCAGGGCAGTACACCGGGGAGCTGTTTTTT. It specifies CSADGAGQYTGELFF.

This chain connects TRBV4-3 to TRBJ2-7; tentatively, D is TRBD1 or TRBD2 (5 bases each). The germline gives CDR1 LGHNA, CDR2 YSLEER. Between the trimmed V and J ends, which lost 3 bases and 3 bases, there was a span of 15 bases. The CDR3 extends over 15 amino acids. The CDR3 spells CASSHGTVGHYEQYF. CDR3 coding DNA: TGCGCCAGCAGCCACGGGACCGTAGGCCACTACGAGCAGTACTTC.

Here the CDR3 reads CSARENLRGSSFSYEQYF. The CDR3 DNA follows: TGCAGTGCTAGAGAAAACTTGCGCGGGAGTTCCTTCTCCTACGAGCAGTACTTC. The genes are TRBV20-1 and TRBJ2-7, with 7 bases that match TRBD2. With V trimmed by 0 bases and J by 0 bases, 14 bases remained unmatched. The germline gives CDR1 DFQATT, CDR2 SNEGSKA (reference sequence). CDR3 length equals 18 residues.